The TCR beta chain described here comes from a study of beta chain features in type 1 diabetes. Donors contributed one heparinised blood draw apiece, averaging roughly 0.12 L. Each sorted fraction was over 95% pure. The V and J ends lost 1 base and 5 bases respectively, with 11 bases between them. CDR3 length equals 15 residues. Germline CDR1 MGHDK, CDR2 SYGVNS. Whole-study findings and limits: For Type 1 diabetes patients, all four CD4+ subsets carried TCRB CDR3s that were moderately but significantly shorter. Over-representation of high TCR-expressing cells was a possible consequence of cDNA sequencing.

Concerning this clone itself: The antigen is not known.

The study reverse transcribed the entire isolated RNA, so it sequenced expressed TCRB transcripts. TCRdb's copy holds only in-frame clones and misses some; the assay was immunoSEQ multiplex PCR. The sample yields under 550,000 clones, roughly an eighth seen once. The TCR sequence derives from a woman aged 18-35 years in good health. This chain joins TRBV25-1 and TRBJ1-4; perhaps TRBD1 as D (5 bases). Sequencing was carried out using naive CD4+ T cells from blood. This chain's CDR3 is CASSEWVRTNEKLFF. In DNA, the CDR3 is TGTGCCAGCAGTGAATGGGTCAGGACAAATGAAAAACTGTTTTTT.